The 14 T cell receptor beta chains given below trace back to one sample, sequenced in a study of T cell changes during pregnancy in multiple sclerosis. Repertoires were generated with immunoSEQ multiplex PCR, while TCRdb's copy carries only in-frame clones and drops some. The data contain approximately 13,000 clones, roughly 93% of them singletons. The specimen was peripheral blood, collected in the second trimester of pregnancy. All receptors come from a female donor in good health, enrolled as a control in a pregnancy study.

The chain employs TRBV7-6 and TRBJ2-2; perhaps TRBD1 as D (5 bases). This CDR3 region has 14 residues. Trimming took 4 bases from V and 2 from J, leaving 8 bases between them. Germline V gene data show CDR1 as SGHVS and CDR2 as FNYEAQ. The CDR3 is CASSSTVNTGELFF. In nucleotides, the CDR3 is TGTGCCAGCAGCTCGACAGTTAACACCGGGGAGCTGTTTTTT.

The chain has TRBV5-1 and TRBJ2-5; D might be TRBD2 (6 bases). The germline gives CDR1 SGHRS, CDR2 YFSETQ. V lost 0 bases, J lost 3 bases, and 15 bases lay in between. The CDR3 loop spans 16 amino acids. CDR3 region: CASSLGDGRGKETQYF. CDR3 coding DNA: TGCGCCAGCAGCTTGGGCGACGGCCGGGGGAAAGAGACCCAGTACTTC.

The gene calls are TRBV11-2 and TRBJ1-5; the D is unclear. In germline, CDR1 is SGHAT, CDR2 FQNNGV. V was cut by 5 bases and J by 6 bases, with 14 bases left in between. The CDR3 spans 14 residues. CDR3 amino acids: CASSRGEAGQPQHF. The CDR3 nucleotides read TGTGCCAGCAGCCGTGGGGAGGCCGGTCAGCCCCAGCATTTT.

The chain combines TRBV4-1 with TRBJ2-2; 9 nucleotides match TRBD1. The germline gives CDR1 MGHRA, CDR2 YSYEKL. The length of the CDR3 is 15 residues. V dropped 0 bases and J dropped 5; count of bases not matched to a gene: 1. The DNA for the CDR3 is TGCGCCAGCAGCCAAGAACAGGGGGCGACCGGGGAGCTGTTTTTT. It codes for CASSQEQGATGELFF.

The genes are TRBV10-1 and TRBJ1-4; no definite D call. Germline V lookup: CDR1 WNHNN, CDR2 SYGVQD (reference sequence). V was clipped by 4 bases and J by 5 bases, with 17 bases between them. This CDR3 is 16 amino acids long. CDR3 sequence: CASSAIRYRGNEKLFF. The DNA of the CDR3 is TGCGCCAGCAGTGCAATAAGGTATAGAGGGAATGAAAAACTGTTTTTT.

This clone was seen more than once but under ten times. The chain uses TRBV4-2 and TRBJ2-5, with D tentatively TRBD2 (6 bases). The CDR3 is 15 amino acids. V was trimmed by 1 base and J by 2 bases, leaving 11 bases between them. Germline CDR1 and CDR2: LGHNA and YNFKEQ. The CDR3 DNA is TGTGCCAGCAGCCAAGGGGGGGTAGATCAAGAGACCCAGTACTTC. This encodes CASSQGGVDQETQYF.

This sequence joins TRBV14 and TRBJ1-6, with a weak D call TRBD1 (6 bases). The germline CDR1 and CDR2 sequences are SGHDN and FVKESK. The CDR3 length is 14 residues. The V end was cut by 4 bases, the J end by 7 bases, with 11 bases between. The CDR3 DNA reads TGTGCCAGCAGCCTCAGGGGTGGGAATTCACCCCTCCACTTT. Translated, it gives CASSLRGGNSPLHF.

On this clone itself: One end of the junction varies from germline; a read error may be responsible. This sequence joins TRBV28 and TRBJ2-7; a weak D match, TRBD1 (6 bases). Germline V gene data show CDR1 as MDHEN and CDR2 as SYDVKM. There are 10 residues in the CDR3. CDR3 bases: TGTGCCAGCGGCAACAGGGAAAAGGACTTC. Its translation: CASGNREKDF.

The V call is TRBV7-9, the J call TRBJ1-5, with D maybe TRBD1 (5 bases). Germline lookup yields CDR1 SEHNR and CDR2 FQNEAQ (reference sequence). The CDR3 has 13 amino acids. V lost 4 bases, J lost 14 bases, and 18 bases lay in between. CDR3 in DNA: TGTGCCAGCAGCTCGGAGCTACAGGACCAGAAGCATTTT. Translated, it gives CASSSELQDQKHF.

The CDR3 DNA sequence: TGCGCCAGCCGTACAGGGGTGACAGATACGCAGTATTTT. This translates into CASRTGVTDTQYF. The chain links TRBV5-1 to TRBJ2-3; TRBD1 agrees at 7 bases. Germline V CDR1 and CDR2: SGHRS, YFSETQ. The CDR3 covers 13 residues. V lost 7 bases and J lost 3; bases outside the gene matches: 5.

The chain recombines TRBV4-3 with TRBJ1-1, with D unresolved. With 1 base removed from V and 1 base from J, the gap between germline ends came to 4 bases. Looked up from germline, CDR1 is LGHNA and CDR2 is YSLEER. This CDR3 comprises 13 residues. The CDR3 bases are TGCGCCAGCAGCCAAGCGGGGAACACTGAAGCTTTCTTT. Translated: CASSQAGNTEAFF.

This clone was found a few times. The chain is built from TRBV6-4 and TRBJ2-3, with 8 positions matching TRBD2. Germline values: CDR1 MRHNA, CDR2 SNTAGT. The trim removed 2 bases at V and 1 base at J, leaving 2 bases unmatched. This CDR3 spans 15 amino acids. For the CDR3, the DNA is TGTGCCAGCAGTGACCGAGCGGGGGGCACAGATACGCAGTATTTT. It codes for CASSDRAGGTDTQYF.

This chain uses TRBV7-2 with TRBJ2-7; possibly TRBD1 for D (5 bases). Deletions cut 1 base from V and 3 bases from J, with 16 bases between. Germline CDR1 and CDR2: SGHTA and FQGNSA. CDR3 length: 16 amino acids. The CDR3 bases are TGTGCCAGCAGCTTAGTGGGGCAGGGCAGGAACTACGAGCAGTACTTC. This codes for CASSLVGQGRNYEQYF.

This chain joins TRBV5-1 and TRBJ2-5, with a tentative D call TRBD2 (5 bases). The CDR3 extends over 13 amino acids. Germline assignment: CDR1 SGHRS and CDR2 YFSETQ. V dropped 0 bases and J dropped 5 bases, with 8 bases sitting between them. CDR3 nucleotide sequence: TGCGCCAGCAGCTTGGCGGGCGGGGAGACCCAGTACTTC. The encoded protein is CASSLAGGETQYF. Looking up the rest from reference TRBV5-1 and TRBJ2-5 gives the full variable domain: KAGVTQTPRYLIKTRGQQVTLSCSPISGHRSVSWYQQTPGQGLQFLFEYFSETQRNKGNFPGRFSGRQFSNSRSEMNVSTLELGDSALYLCASSLAGGETQYFGPGTRLLVL.